This TCR beta chain was captured in a study of identical twins. Overall study results and limits: Analyses of zero insertions could be partly confounded by invariant MAIT and iNKT cells. For out-of-frame beta sequences, excess twin sharing was weaker.

Points on this clonotype: Its antigen is not identified.

The J segment lost 5 bases and the V segment lost 4 bases, leaving 8 bases of the junction unmatched. CDR3 length equals 15 residues. Template switching added a universal primer binding site, and final cDNA carried unique molecular identifiers. TCRdb independently ran MiXCR on the 5' RACE reads; one entry per CDR3 protein. This sample has roughly 500,000 distinct CDR3 sequences, with less than 25% found just once. This same sample was also part of a study on T cells expressing NK-cell markers. That work adds: Evidence did not settle whether expanded NKG2C+ T cell clones targeted HCMV.

The TCR sequence derives from a woman between 18 and 30 years old in good health. Sequencing was carried out using CD4+ T cells sorted from blood. This chain uses TRBV12-3 or TRBV12-4 with TRBJ1-2, with TRBD1 matching over 9 bases. CDR3 in amino acids: CASSWGQGPIYGYTF. In DNA, the CDR3 is TGTGCCAGCAGTTGGGGACAGGGACCAATTTATGGCTACACCTTC.